These T cell receptor beta chains were read from a single sample in a study of spatial heterogeneity in lung cancer. TCRdb reprocessed the 5' RACE reads via MiXCR and lists one record per CDR3 protein. The sample has about 80,000 distinct CDR3 sequences, approximately 21% seen once. Sequencing used PBMCs, obtained at surgery. These receptors came from a male donor with early-stage non-small cell lung cancer. The CDR3 runs from the conserved cysteine through the conserved F or W. The D gene is left open where the match is weak. Clone sizes are given selectively: once, few, many, or a class where the clone is expanded.

D: .; size: .; V: TRBV10-3; J: TRBJ1-1; CDR3: CAIRPDWGLNTEAFF; DNA: TGTGCCATCAGGCCGGACTGGGGACTGAACACTGAAGCTTTCTTT
D: .; size: .; V: TRBV7-9; J: TRBJ2-7; CDR3: CASSYRDSGIEQYF; DNA: TGTGCCAGCAGCTACCGGGACTCCGGTATAGAGCAGTACTTC
D: .; size: .; V: TRBV7-6; J: TRBJ1-6; CDR3: CASLRDGNSPLHF; DNA: TGTGCCAGCCTCCGGGACGGAAATTCACCCCTCCACTTT
D: .; size: .; V: TRBV7-6; J: TRBJ2-5; CDR3: CASSLVKETQYF; DNA: TGTGCCAGCAGCTTAGTAAAAGAGACCCAGTACTTC
D: .; size: few; V: TRBV6-6; J: TRBJ2-6; CDR3: CASTPTSGANVLTF; DNA: TGTGCCAGCACCCCGACATCTGGGGCCAACGTCCTGACTTTC
D: .; size: many; V: TRBV12-3/TRBV12-4; J: TRBJ2-5; CDR3: CASSQGETQYF; DNA: TGTGCCAGCAGCCAGGGGGAGACCCAGTACTTC
D: TRBD2; size: many; V: TRBV28; J: TRBJ2-7; CDR3: CASSFGEGLEQYF; DNA: TGTGCCAGCAGTTTTGGGGAGGGGCTGGAGCAGTACTTC
D: TRBD2; size: few; V: TRBV20-1; J: TRBJ2-7; CDR3: CSADRGGYYEQYF; DNA: TGCAGTGCCGACCGGGGAGGGTACTACGAGCAGTACTTC
D: TRBD2; size: few; V: TRBV7-2; J: TRBJ2-1; CDR3: CASSLYQREMEFF; DNA: TGTGCCAGCAGCTTATATCAGCGGGAGATGGAGTTCTTC
D: TRBD1; size: few; V: TRBV7-9; J: TRBJ2-7; CDR3: CASSITGVEQYF; DNA: TGTGCCAGCAGCATTACAGGGGTCGAGCAGTACTTC
D: .; size: .; V: TRBV6-2/TRBV6-3; J: TRBJ1-5; CDR3: CASSYSVPSQPQHF; DNA: TGTGCCAGCAGTTACTCGGTACCATCTCAGCCCCAGCATTTT
D: TRBD1; size: once; V: TRBV7-2; J: TRBJ2-3; CDR3: CASSQRQGAGDTQYF; DNA: TGTGCCAGCAGCCAGAGACAGGGGGCCGGAGATACGCAGTATTTT
D: .; size: .; V: TRBV12-3/TRBV12-4; J: TRBJ1-1; CDR3: CASSLEGSSTEAFF; DNA: TGTGCCAGCAGTTTGGAGGGGTCATCCACTGAAGCTTTCTTT
D: .; size: few; V: TRBV5-1; J: TRBJ2-7; CDR3: CASSQQGLSSEQYF; DNA: TGCGCCAGCAGCCAACAGGGTTTGTCGAGCGAGCAGTACTTC
D: TRBD2; size: few; V: TRBV11-1; J: TRBJ2-2; CDR3: CASSPRAAGGTGELFF; DNA: TGTGCCAGCAGCCCGAGAGCAGCGGGGGGCACCGGGGAGCTGTTTTTT
D: .; size: few; V: TRBV28; J: TRBJ1-1; CDR3: CASSGFQTPQDTEAFF; DNA: TGTGCCAGCAGCGGGTTCCAGACACCACAGGACACTGAAGCTTTCTTT
D: TRBD1; size: few; V: TRBV7-6; J: TRBJ2-1; CDR3: CASSRDRAPYNEQFF; DNA: TGTGCCAGCAGCCGAGACAGGGCCCCTTACAATGAGCAGTTCTTC
D: TRBD1; size: .; V: TRBV7-2; J: TRBJ1-3; CDR3: CASSTDRGKGNTIYF; DNA: TGTGCCAGCAGCACAGACAGGGGTAAAGGAAACACCATATATTTT
D: TRBD2; size: .; V: TRBV4-3; J: TRBJ2-2; CDR3: CASSQGRGGAWTGELFF; DNA: TGCGCCAGCAGCCAAGGGCGCGGGGGGGCCTGGACCGGGGAGCTGTTTTTT
D: .; size: .; V: TRBV28; J: TRBJ2-7; CDR3: CASGSGAYEQYF; DNA: TGTGCCAGCGGGTCGGGTGCGTACGAGCAGTACTTC
D: .; size: few; V: TRBV4-2; J: TRBJ1-1; CDR3: CASSQADTGTEAFF; DNA: TGTGCCAGCAGCCAAGCGGATACGGGCACTGAAGCTTTCTTT
D: .; size: .; V: TRBV18; J: TRBJ2-7; CDR3: CASSPDLNEQYF; DNA: TGTGCCAGCTCACCAGATCTGAACGAGCAGTACTTC
D: TRBD1; size: .; V: TRBV2; J: TRBJ2-5; CDR3: CASSGGDSQETQYF; DNA: TGTGCCAGCAGTGGAGGGGACAGCCAAGAGACCCAGTACTTC
D: .; size: once; V: TRBV3-1; J: TRBJ2-7; CDR3: CASSQSSYEQYF; DNA: TGTGCCAGCAGCCAATCCTCCTACGAGCAGTACTTC
D: TRBD1; size: .; V: TRBV7-9; J: TRBJ1-2; CDR3: CASSRTTGGLINYGYTF; DNA: TGTGCCAGCAGTCGGACGACAGGGGGGCTAATTAACTATGGCTACACCTTC
D: TRBD2; size: .; V: TRBV29-1; J: TRBJ2-7; CDR3: CSVASGAYEQYF; DNA: TGCAGCGTTGCTAGCGGAGCCTACGAGCAGTACTTC
D: .; size: many; V: TRBV5-1; J: TRBJ2-1; CDR3: CASSSGTPSYNEQFF; DNA: TGCGCCAGCAGCTCCGGGACGCCATCCTACAATGAGCAGTTCTTC
D: TRBD2; size: .; V: TRBV6-5; J: TRBJ2-2; CDR3: CASSTLAGGFIGELFF; DNA: TGTGCCAGCAGTACACTAGCGGGGGGATTCATCGGGGAGCTGTTTTTT
D: TRBD2; size: many; V: TRBV11-3; J: TRBJ2-7; CDR3: CASRFGAGTEEQYF; DNA: TGTGCCAGCAGATTCGGAGCGGGGACTGAAGAGCAGTACTTC
D: TRBD1; size: .; V: TRBV11-3; J: TRBJ1-2; CDR3: CASTRTGNYGYTF; DNA: TGTGCCAGCACGCGGACAGGGAACTATGGCTACACCTTC
D: .; size: .; V: TRBV20-1; J: TRBJ2-5; CDR3: CSATGTGEETQYF; DNA: TGCAGTGCTACCGGGACGGGGGAAGAGACCCAGTACTTC
D: TRBD2; size: many; V: TRBV5-4; J: TRBJ2-7; CDR3: CASSQGLAETYEQYF; DNA: TGTGCCAGCAGCCAGGGACTAGCGGAGACCTACGAGCAGTACTTC
D: .; size: .; V: TRBV7-2; J: TRBJ2-1; CDR3: CASSYDSPGEQFF; DNA: TGTGCCAGCAGCTACGACTCCCCAGGGGAGCAGTTCTTC
D: TRBD2; size: few; V: TRBV5-4; J: TRBJ2-5; CDR3: CASSLGLAETQYF; DNA: TGTGCCAGCAGCTTGGGACTAGCGGAGACCCAGTACTTC
D: .; size: many; V: TRBV2; J: TRBJ2-2; CDR3: CASSEAGGPNTGELFF; DNA: TGTGCCAGCAGTGAAGCGGGGGGTCCGAACACCGGGGAGCTGTTTTTT
D: TRBD2; size: few; V: TRBV6-1; J: TRBJ2-7; CDR3: CASTTGTSVSSYEQYF; DNA: TGTGCCAGCACCACCGGGACTAGCGTGAGCTCCTACGAGCAGTACTTC
D: .; size: few; V: TRBV7-3; J: TRBJ2-5; CDR3: CASSLRGGPRGQETQYF; DNA: TGTGCCAGCAGCTTAAGAGGTGGACCCAGGGGACAAGAGACCCAGTACTTC
D: .; size: .; V: TRBV6-1; J: TRBJ1-2; CDR3: CASIRGPNYGYTF; DNA: TGTGCCAGCATCAGGGGCCCAAACTATGGCTACACCTTC
D: TRBD2; size: few; V: TRBV28; J: TRBJ2-1; CDR3: CASSSDGLAGGFEQFF; DNA: TGTGCCAGCAGTTCGGACGGACTAGCGGGAGGTTTTGAGCAGTTCTTC
D: TRBD1; size: few; V: TRBV2; J: TRBJ2-6; CDR3: CARGQGLLSGANVLTF; DNA: TGTGCCAGGGGACAGGGACTCCTCTCTGGGGCCAACGTCCTGACTTTC
D: .; size: many; V: TRBV29-1; J: TRBJ2-5; CDR3: CSVTGKTQETQYF; DNA: TGCAGCGTTACAGGGAAAACCCAAGAGACCCAGTACTTC
D: .; size: few; V: TRBV20-1; J: TRBJ2-3; CDR3: CSARVLPARGAGGTDTQYF; DNA: TGCAGTGCTAGAGTCCTCCCCGCTCGGGGGGCTGGGGGCACAGATACGCAGTATTTT
D: .; size: .; V: TRBV14; J: TRBJ2-5; CDR3: CASSFQRNLQETQYF; DNA: TGTGCCAGCAGCTTCCAGCGGAACTTACAAGAGACCCAGTACTTC